This TCR beta chain is drawn from a study of beta chain features in type 1 diabetes. Across the study: In all, some 110 million sorted cells from all samples were analyzed.

The authors sorted CD4+ naive, central memory, regulatory and stem cell-like memory cells via CD45RO/CCR7/CD25/CD127/CD95/CD27. The entirety of the isolated RNA underwent reverse transcription, so expressed TCRB transcripts were sequenced. Sequenced by immunoSEQ multiplex PCR; TCRdb stores in-frame clones only, minus some. Of 600,000 to 750,000 clones listed, 9.5% to 15% are singletons. This clone was counted a few times. Its antigen is as yet unknown. Points from the study as a whole: It was among patients, rather than healthy donors, that naive, central memory and Treg TCRB repertoires appeared more similar. Shorter TCRB CDR3s, moderately but significantly so, marked every one of the four CD4+ subsets in Type 1 diabetes patients.

The sample taken for sequencing was naive CD4+ T cells from blood. The clonotype comes from a man aged 30 to 45 with type 1 diabetes.

The CDR3 coding sequence is TGTGCCGGGCACAGGGATTCGTATTCACCCCTCCACTTT. This gives the protein CAGHRDSYSPLHF. This chain uses TRBV2 with TRBJ1-6, with a possible D match to TRBD1 (6 bases). The CDR3 length is 13 residues. The germline CDR1 and CDR2 sequences are SNHLY and FYNNEI. V was shortened by 11 bases and J by 8 bases, with 16 bases between the two germline ends.